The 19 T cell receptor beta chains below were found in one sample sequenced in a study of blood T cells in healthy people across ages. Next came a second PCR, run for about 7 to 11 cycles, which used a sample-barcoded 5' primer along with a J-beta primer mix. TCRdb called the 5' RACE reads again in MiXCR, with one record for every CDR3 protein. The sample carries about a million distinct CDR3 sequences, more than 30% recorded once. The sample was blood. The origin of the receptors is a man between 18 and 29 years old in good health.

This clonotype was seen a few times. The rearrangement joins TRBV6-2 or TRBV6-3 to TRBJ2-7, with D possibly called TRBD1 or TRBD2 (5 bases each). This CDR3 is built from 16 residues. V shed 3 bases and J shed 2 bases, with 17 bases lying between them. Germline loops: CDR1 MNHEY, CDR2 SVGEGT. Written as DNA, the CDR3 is TGTGCCAGCAGTTATCCCCTCCGGGACCCCACCTACGAGCAGTACTTC. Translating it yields CASSYPLRDPTYEQYF.

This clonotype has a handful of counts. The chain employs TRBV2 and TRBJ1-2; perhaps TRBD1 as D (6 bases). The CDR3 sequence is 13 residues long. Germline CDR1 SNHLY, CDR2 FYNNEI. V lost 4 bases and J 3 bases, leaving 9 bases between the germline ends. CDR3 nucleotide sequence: TGTGCCAGCAGTGTGAACAGGGACTATGGCTACACCTTC. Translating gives CASSVNRDYGYTF. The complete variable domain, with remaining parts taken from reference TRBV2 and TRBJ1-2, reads EPEVTQTPSHQVTQMGQEVILRCVPISNHLYFYWYRQILGQKVEFLVSFYNNEISEKSEIFDDQFSVERPDGSNFTLKIRSTKLEDSAMYFCASSVNRDYGYTFGSGTRLTVV.

CDR3 sequence (DNA): TGCAGTGCTAGAGTTCCTCTGGCGGGGGTCACAGATACGCAGTATTTT. Protein product: CSARVPLAGVTDTQYF. This rearrangement joins TRBV20-1 to TRBJ2-3; 7 bases are shared with TRBD2. CDR1 and CDR2 from the germline V gene are DFQATT and SNEGSKA (reference sequence). The J segment lost 2 bases and the V segment lost 1 base, leaving 9 bases of the junction unmatched. This CDR3 spans 16 amino acids.

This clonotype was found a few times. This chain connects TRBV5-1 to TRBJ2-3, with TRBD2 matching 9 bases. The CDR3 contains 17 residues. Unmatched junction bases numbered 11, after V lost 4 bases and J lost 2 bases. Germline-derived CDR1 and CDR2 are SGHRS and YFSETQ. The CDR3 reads CASSQPQTSGLTDTQYF. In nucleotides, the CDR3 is TGCGCCAGCAGCCAACCACAGACTAGCGGACTCACAGATACGCAGTATTTT. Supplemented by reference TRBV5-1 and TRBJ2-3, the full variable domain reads KAGVTQTPRYLIKTRGQQVTLSCSPISGHRSVSWYQQTPGQGLQFLFEYFSETQRNKGNFPGRFSGRQFSNSRSEMNVSTLELGDSALYLCASSQPQTSGLTDTQYFGPGTRLTVL.

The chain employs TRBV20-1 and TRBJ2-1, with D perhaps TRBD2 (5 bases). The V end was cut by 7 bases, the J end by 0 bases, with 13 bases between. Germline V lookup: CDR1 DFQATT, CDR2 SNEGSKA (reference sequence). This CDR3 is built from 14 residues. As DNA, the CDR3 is TGCAGTGTGTCGGTCGGGGACTCCTACAATGAGCAGTTCTTC. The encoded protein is CSVSVGDSYNEQFF.

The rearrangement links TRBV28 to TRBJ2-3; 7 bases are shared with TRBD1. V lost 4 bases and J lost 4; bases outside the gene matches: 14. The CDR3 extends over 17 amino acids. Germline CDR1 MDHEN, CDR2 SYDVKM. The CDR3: CASSSPDRESWSDTQYF. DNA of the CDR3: TGTGCCAGCAGTTCCCCCGACAGGGAATCCTGGTCAGATACGCAGTATTTT.

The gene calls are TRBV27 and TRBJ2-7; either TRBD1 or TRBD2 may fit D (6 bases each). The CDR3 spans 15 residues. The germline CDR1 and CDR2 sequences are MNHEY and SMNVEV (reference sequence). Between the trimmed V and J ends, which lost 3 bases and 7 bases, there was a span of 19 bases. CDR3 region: CASSLGGPSYNEQYF. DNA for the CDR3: TGTGCCAGCAGTTTGGGGGGCCCCTCCTACAATGAGCAGTACTTC.

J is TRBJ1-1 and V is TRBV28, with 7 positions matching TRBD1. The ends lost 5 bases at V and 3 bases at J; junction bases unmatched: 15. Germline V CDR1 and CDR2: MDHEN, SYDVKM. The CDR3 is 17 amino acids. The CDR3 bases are TGTGCCAGCAGTAAGGGGGCAGGAGATCTTCGGGACACTGAAGCTTTCTTT. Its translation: CASSKGAGDLRDTEAFF.

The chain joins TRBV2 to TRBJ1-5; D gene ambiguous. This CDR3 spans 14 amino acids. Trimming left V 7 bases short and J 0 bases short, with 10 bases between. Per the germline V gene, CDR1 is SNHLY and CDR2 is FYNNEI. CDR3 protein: CASTLDTSNQPQHF. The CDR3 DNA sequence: TGTGCCAGCACTCTCGACACTAGCAATCAGCCCCAGCATTTT.

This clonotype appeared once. CDR3 protein: CASSYSGSRYTDTQYF. The CDR3, as DNA: TGTGCCAGCAGTTACTCCGGTTCTCGATACACAGATACGCAGTATTTT. The rearrangement joins TRBV6-2 or TRBV6-3 to TRBJ2-3; unclear D gene. The CDR3 is 16 amino acids. CDR1 is MNHEY and CDR2 is SVGEGT in the germline V gene. Trimming shortened V by 0 bases and J by 2 bases, and 12 bases separated the two germline ends.

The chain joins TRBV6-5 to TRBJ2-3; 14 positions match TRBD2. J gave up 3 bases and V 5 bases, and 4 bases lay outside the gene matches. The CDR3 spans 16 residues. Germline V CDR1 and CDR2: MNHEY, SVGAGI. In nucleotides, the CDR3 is TGTGCCAGCAGTCGACGGACTAGCGGGGGGACAGATACGCAGTATTTT. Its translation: CASSRRTSGGTDTQYF.

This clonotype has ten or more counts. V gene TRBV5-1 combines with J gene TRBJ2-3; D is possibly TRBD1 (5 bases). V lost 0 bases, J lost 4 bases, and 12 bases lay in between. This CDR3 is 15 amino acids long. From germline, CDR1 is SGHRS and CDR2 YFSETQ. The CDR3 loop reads CASSLEQVSADTQYF. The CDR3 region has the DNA TGCGCCAGCAGCTTGGAACAGGTCTCGGCAGATACGCAGTATTTT.

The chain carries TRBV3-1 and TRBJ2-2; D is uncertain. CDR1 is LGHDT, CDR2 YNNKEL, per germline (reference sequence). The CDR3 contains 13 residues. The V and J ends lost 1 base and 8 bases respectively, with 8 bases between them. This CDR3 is CASSQGLEGELFF. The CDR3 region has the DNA TGTGCCAGCAGCCAAGGATTGGAGGGGGAGCTGTTTTTT.

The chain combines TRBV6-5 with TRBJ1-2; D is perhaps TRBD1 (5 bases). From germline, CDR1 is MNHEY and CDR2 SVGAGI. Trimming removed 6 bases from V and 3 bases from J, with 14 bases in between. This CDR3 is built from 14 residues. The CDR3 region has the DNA TGTGCCAGCAGCCCGTCCGGGACCTACTATGGCTACACCTTC. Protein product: CASSPSGTYYGYTF.

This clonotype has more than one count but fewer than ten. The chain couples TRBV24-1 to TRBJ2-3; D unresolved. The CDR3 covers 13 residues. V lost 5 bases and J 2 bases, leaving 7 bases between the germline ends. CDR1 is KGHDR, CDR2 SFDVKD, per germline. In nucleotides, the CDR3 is TGTGCCACCAGTGGAGGCTACACAGATACGCAGTATTTT. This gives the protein CATSGGYTDTQYF.

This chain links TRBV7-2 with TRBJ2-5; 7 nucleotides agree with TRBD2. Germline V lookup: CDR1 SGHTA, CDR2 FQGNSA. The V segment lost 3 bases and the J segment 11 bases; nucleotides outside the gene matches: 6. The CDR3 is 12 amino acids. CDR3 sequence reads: CASSFDQGGQYF. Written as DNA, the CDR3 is TGTGCCAGCAGCTTTGATCAGGGAGGGCAGTACTTC.

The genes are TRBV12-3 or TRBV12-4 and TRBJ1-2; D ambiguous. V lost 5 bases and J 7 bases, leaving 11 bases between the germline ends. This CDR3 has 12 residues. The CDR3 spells CASSPTWFGYTF. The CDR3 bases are TGTGCCAGCAGTCCCACTTGGTTTGGCTACACCTTC.

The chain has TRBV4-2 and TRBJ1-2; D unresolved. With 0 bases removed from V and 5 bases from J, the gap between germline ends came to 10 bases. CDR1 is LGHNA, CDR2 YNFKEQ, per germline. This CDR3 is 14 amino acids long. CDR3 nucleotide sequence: TGTGCCAGCAGCCAAGAGGTAATCGCATATGGCTACACCTTC. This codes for CASSQEVIAYGYTF.

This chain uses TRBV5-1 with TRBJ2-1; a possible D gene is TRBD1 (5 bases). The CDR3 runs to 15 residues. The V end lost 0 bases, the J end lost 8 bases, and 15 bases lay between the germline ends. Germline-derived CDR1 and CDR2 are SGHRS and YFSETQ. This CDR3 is CASSLDVTGRDEQFF. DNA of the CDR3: TGCGCCAGCAGCTTGGATGTCACAGGCCGGGATGAGCAGTTCTTC.